This T cell receptor beta chain derives from a study of T cell repertoires in cytomegalovirus infection. On the study more broadly: Newly reported HLA-C-restricted and thoroughly characterized HLA-B-restricted CMV epitopes were employed.

Via MiXCR, TCRdb re-called the reads, giving one row per CDR3 protein. The top ten clones hold 55% to 60% of a sample with about 220,000 distinct CDR3 sequences, around 40% of them seen once. General observations from the study: The response measured ex vivo was dominated by TCR beta clonotypes (HLA-C-restricted and CMV-specific).

CDR1 MNHEY and CDR2 SMNVEV come from the germline V gene (reference sequence). The length of the CDR3 is 14 residues. V was clipped by 5 bases and J by 3 bases, with 13 bases between them. The table lists this clonotype with a few counts. Its antigen remains unknown. This chain uses TRBV27 with TRBJ2-5; tentative D call: TRBD2 (6 bases). This TCR was sampled from a human donor in good health (CMV status not recorded). Some clones in this sample may be carry-over from other donors' samples. The sequences come from CD8+ T cells from cultured PBMCs, collected from culture after CMV antigen stimulation. This chain's CDR3 is CASSLRRTKETQYF. CDR3 DNA: TGTGCCAGCAGTCTCCGGCGGACTAAAGAGACCCAGTACTTC.